The entry below gives a single TCR beta chain sequence along with its context. The data were taken from a study of blood T cell repertoires in COVID-19. Study background: Collection of acute and convalescent COVID-19 samples took place in the United States, Italy and Spain. Nucleic acid was either cDNA or gDNA, and it came from T cells, B-cell-depleted T cells, or PBMCs.

Authors' processing steps: Using reference gene primer amplification, nucleated cell counts were estimated. Assay used: immunoSEQ multiplex PCR; TCRdb lists only in-frame clones, some missing. D and trimming were read from the DNA, whereas the V and J calls and clone size are those reported in that table. The data show about 48,000 clones, about 85% seen once. With 6 bases removed from V and 2 bases from J, the gap between germline ends came to 5 bases. Germline V lookup: CDR1 SNHLY, CDR2 FYNNEI. This CDR3 is 11 amino acids long. The rearrangement links TRBV2 to TRBJ2-7; no clear D. The source of this sequence is a woman aged 55-69 years with acute or convalescent COVID-19. The sequenced material came from peripheral blood. CDR3 protein: CASRTAYEQYF. The CDR3 DNA is TGTGCCAGCAGGACTGCCTACGAGCAGTACTTC.